This passage covers 26 T cell receptor beta chains from one sample sequenced in a study of STAT5B mutations in CD4+ large granular lymphocyte leukemia. Measured with immunoSEQ multiplex PCR; TCRdb has only the in-frame clones, and not every one. The sample carries 30,000 to 40,000 clones, 88% recorded once. Source material: CD4+ T cells from blood buffy coats. These receptors all come from a human donor in good health.

The CDR3 here is CASSQTPSRQGWYEQYF. The CDR3 region has the DNA TGCGCCAGCAGTCAAACGCCCTCCCGACAGGGATGGTACGAGCAGTACTTC. The V and J genes are TRBV23-1 and TRBJ2-7; TRBD1 aligns across 7 bases. TRBV23-1 is filed as an ORF, its function uncertain. The CDR3 totals 17 residues. V dropped 2 bases and J dropped 4; count of bases not matched to a gene: 14.

The chain employs TRBV6-5 and TRBJ1-2; D may be TRBD1 (5 bases). V dropped 2 bases and J dropped 4 bases, with 14 bases sitting between them. The CDR3 spans 15 residues. Germline V CDR1 and CDR2: MNHEY, SVGAGI. CDR3 coding DNA: TGTGCCAGCAGTTACGCCTCGGGCCAGGGCTATGGCTACACCTTC. Protein product: CASSYASGQGYGYTF.

This clone came up once. The J gene is TRBJ1-3, the V gene TRBV5-5, with D possibly matching TRBD1 (6 bases). Trimming left V 4 bases short and J 7 bases short, with 15 bases between. Germline CDR1 and CDR2: SGHKS and YYEKEE (reference sequence). The CDR3 runs 14 residues. CDR3 bases: TGTGCCAGCAGCCCGCGTGGGGGGCAGAACACCATATATTTT. Its protein product is CASSPRGGQNTIYF.

Of note for this clone: A read error may produce the germline difference seen at one junction end. The CDR3 here is CASLGRSNQPQHF. The CDR3 region has the DNA TGCGCATCTCTGGGACGTAGCAATCAGCCCCAGCATTTT. The chain employs TRBV6-6 and TRBJ1-5; weak D call: TRBD1 (5 bases). CDR1 and CDR2 (germline): MNHNY, SVGAGI (reference sequence). The CDR3 contains 13 residues.

The gene calls are TRBV7-3 and TRBJ1-1; TRBD1 matches at 12 bases. This CDR3 spans 15 amino acids. Trimming cost V 5 bases and J 3 bases; bases outside gene matches: 4. The germline gives CDR1 SGHTA, CDR2 FQGTGA. The CDR3 DNA reads as TGTGCCAGCAGCGGGACAGGGGGCGAATACACTGAAGCTTTCTTT. Protein product: CASSGTGGEYTEAFF.

The chain couples TRBV5-4 to TRBJ2-7; D not resolved. The CDR3 is 16 residues long. The germline CDR1 and CDR2 sequences are SGHNT and YYREEE (reference sequence). Trimming took off 3 bases at V and 0 bases at J, with 16 bases between the two ends. DNA of the CDR3: TGTGCCAGCAGCTCGCGAAAGGGCCAGAGCTCCTACGAGCAGTACTTC. Protein sequence: CASSSRKGQSSYEQYF.

The chain links TRBV7-3 to TRBJ1-2; a possible D gene is TRBD1 (6 bases). The V end lost 1 base, the J end lost 7 bases, and 10 bases lay between the germline ends. The CDR3 is 13 amino acids. Germline lookup yields CDR1 SGHTA and CDR2 FQGTGA. CDR3 DNA sequence: TGTGCCAGCAGCTTAAGGGAGGGGGGTGGCTACACCTTC. This translates into CASSLREGGGYTF.

This chain joins TRBV7-9 and TRBJ2-3; 9 positions agree with TRBD2. Trimming at V came to 5 bases and at J to 4 bases, leaving 10 bases not matched to a gene. The CDR3 consists of 16 residues. Germline V gene sequence: CDR1 SEHNR, CDR2 FQNEAQ (reference sequence). CDR3 sequence: CASSPGIAGGADTQYF. The CDR3, as DNA: TGTGCCAGCAGCCCTGGGATCGCGGGGGGGGCAGATACGCAGTATTTT.

The chain combines TRBV9 with TRBJ1-2; no definite D call. The V end was cut by 0 bases, the J end by 5 bases, with 14 bases between. The CDR3 loop spans 15 amino acids. Germline-derived CDR1 and CDR2 are SGDLS and YYNGEE. CDR3 DNA sequence: TGTGCCAGCAGCGTAGACGGGAACCGCGTATATGGCTACACCTTC. Encoded protein: CASSVDGNRVYGYTF. Full variable domain (outside the CDR3, taken from reference TRBV9 and TRBJ1-2): DSGVTQTPKHLITATGQRVTLRCSPRSGDLSVYWYQQSLDQGLQFLIQYYNGEERAKGNILERFSAQQFPDLHSELNLSSLELGDSALYFCASSVDGNRVYGYTFGSGTRLTVV.

This chain joins TRBV10-3 and TRBJ2-1; 8 nucleotides line up with TRBD2. This CDR3 spans 14 amino acids. The germline V gene encodes CDR1 ENHRY and CDR2 SYGVKD. Unmatched junction bases numbered 5, after V lost 6 bases and J lost 4 bases. The CDR3 region is CAISRGGEYNEQFF. The CDR3 DNA follows: TGTGCCATCAGCCGGGGGGGCGAATACAATGAGCAGTTCTTC.

The chain uses TRBV29-1 and TRBJ2-7, with TRBD1 matching 8 bases. V lost 8 bases, J lost 2 bases, and 11 bases stayed unmatched. CDR1 is SQVTM and CDR2 is ANQGSEA in the germline V gene. The CDR3 length is 14 residues. The CDR3 here is CSTTGAGGAYEQYF. The CDR3 DNA reads as TGCAGCACAACCGGGGCAGGGGGCGCCTACGAGCAGTACTTC.

The V and J genes are TRBV7-2 and TRBJ2-7, with D perhaps matching TRBD2 (6 bases). V lost 1 base, J lost 6 bases, and 16 bases lay in between. The CDR3 loop spans 15 amino acids. Germline assignment: CDR1 SGHTA and CDR2 FQGNSA. CDR3 region: CASSLESRTTLEQYF. DNA of the CDR3: TGTGCCAGCAGCTTAGAGAGCAGGACTACCCTCGAGCAGTACTTC.

This rearrangement joins TRBV7-8 to TRBJ2-1; the match to TRBD2 covers 12 bases. The CDR3 has 15 residues. The V and J ends lost 1 base and 10 bases, in that order; junction bases with no gene match: 5. The germline gives CDR1 SGHVS, CDR2 FQNEAQ. The CDR3 loop is CASSLVRTSGKEQFF. CDR3 coding DNA: TGTGCCAGCAGCTTAGTTAGGACTAGCGGGAAAGAGCAGTTCTTC.

The chain carries TRBV5-4 and TRBJ2-2; TRBD1 is a possible D gene (5 bases). The germline V gene encodes CDR1 SGHNT and CDR2 YYREEE (reference sequence). CDR3 size: 15 residues. Trimming stripped 0 bases from V and 6 bases from J, with 12 bases between. The CDR3 coding sequence is TGTGCCAGCAGCTTGGGGACATATCAACCCGGGGAGCTGTTTTTT. Protein sequence: CASSLGTYQPGELFF.

The J gene is TRBJ2-3, the V gene TRBV6-5; 7 bases match TRBD2. CDR1 and CDR2 (germline): MNHEY, SVGAGI. This CDR3 comprises 15 residues. V was clipped by 5 bases and J by 0 bases; unmatched bases: 5. The CDR3 protein is CASSASGPSTDTQYF. The DNA of the CDR3 is TGTGCCAGCAGTGCTAGCGGCCCTAGCACAGATACGCAGTATTTT.

V and J are TRBV19 and TRBJ2-1; tentatively, D is TRBD1 (5 bases). V was pared by 5 bases and J by 3 bases, with 20 bases between. The length of the CDR3 is 17 residues. In germline, CDR1 is LNHDA, CDR2 SQIVND (reference sequence). The CDR3 protein is CASSLGRRQISYNEQFF. DNA of the CDR3: TGTGCCAGTAGTCTCGGCCGCCGACAGATAAGCTACAATGAGCAGTTCTTC.

The genes are TRBV27 and TRBJ1-1; perhaps TRBD1 as D (6 bases). Germline CDR1 and CDR2: MNHEY and SMNVEV (reference sequence). V was trimmed by 7 bases and J by 0 bases, leaving 9 bases between them. The CDR3 runs 13 residues. CDR3 sequence reads: CASKDRMNTEAFF. In nucleotides, the CDR3 is TGTGCCAGCAAAGACAGGATGAACACTGAAGCTTTCTTT.

The V and J genes are TRBV10-3 and TRBJ2-3, with D possibly matching TRBD1 (6 bases). The CDR3 extends over 15 amino acids. Germline CDR1 is ENHRY and CDR2 is SYGVKD. V lost 5 bases, J lost 5 bases, and 17 bases lay in between. CDR3 amino acids: CAISTHQGQVDTQYF. The CDR3 region has the DNA TGTGCCATCAGTACCCACCAGGGGCAGGTAGATACGCAGTATTTT.

The V call is TRBV6-5, the J call TRBJ2-1; TRBD2 agrees at 14 bases. J lost 9 bases, V lost 6 bases, and 7 bases had no gene match. Germline V gene sequence: CDR1 MNHEY, CDR2 SVGAGI. CDR3 length: 15 amino acids. CDR3 sequence: CASRPGLAGVGEQFF. CDR3 bases: TGTGCCAGCAGACCGGGACTAGCGGGAGTGGGTGAGCAGTTCTTC.

The rearrangement links TRBV9 to TRBJ2-5, with D perhaps TRBD1 or TRBD2 (5 bases each). The J call may be in error: the DNA end matches TRBJ2-7 better. The germline V gene has CDR1 SGDLS and CDR2 YYNGEE. CDR3 size: 14 residues. Here the CDR3 reads CASSVGLGAYEQYF. DNA of the CDR3: TGTGCCAGCAGCGTCGGACTGGGGGCCTACGAGCAGTACTTC.

The J gene is TRBJ1-3, the V gene TRBV11-2; no reliable D call. V shed 0 bases and J shed 3 bases, with 12 bases lying between them. This CDR3 has 16 residues. Per the germline V gene, CDR1 is SGHAT and CDR2 is FQNNGV. The CDR3 bases are TGTGCCAGCAGCTTAGATTCGGTGGGCCTTGGAAACACCATATATTTT. This sequence encodes CASSLDSVGLGNTIYF.

The gene calls are TRBV7-9 and TRBJ1-4; D call uncertain. Germline assignment: CDR1 SEHNR and CDR2 FQNEAQ (reference sequence). The CDR3 has 13 residues. Trimming left V 3 bases short and J 7 bases short, with 9 bases between. DNA of the CDR3: TGTGCCAGCAGCTTCAGGACCTTTGAAAAACTGTTTTTT. This gives the protein CASSFRTFEKLFF.

This CDR3 is CASSLSAGQNNSPLHF. The DNA for the CDR3 is TGCGCCAGCAGCCTAAGTGCGGGACAGAATAATTCACCCCTCCACTTT. The chain uses TRBV4-3 and TRBJ1-6; TRBD1 agrees at 7 bases. The CDR3 runs 16 residues. Germline V gene data show CDR1 as LGHNA and CDR2 as YSLEER. V gave up 4 bases and J gave up 5 bases; unmatched junction bases: 8.

The rearrangement joins TRBV9 to TRBJ2-3; D not resolved. The CDR3 contains 13 residues. CDR1 and CDR2 (germline): SGDLS, YYNGEE. Trimming left V 6 bases short and J 4 bases short, with 12 bases between. The CDR3 loop reads CASTASPSDTQYF. The CDR3 nucleotides read TGTGCCAGCACAGCGAGCCCTTCAGATACGCAGTATTTT.

The chain uses TRBV5-1 and TRBJ2-5; 9 bases match TRBD2. The CDR3 totals 17 residues. Germline V CDR1 and CDR2: SGHRS, YFSETQ. V lost 1 base and J lost 2; bases outside the gene matches: 9. Here the CDR3 DNA reads TGCGCCAGCAGCTTGCTTGCTAGCGGGGCAACTCAAGAGACCCAGTACTTC. As protein: CASSLLASGATQETQYF.

The chain employs TRBV5-1 and TRBJ2-6; D may match TRBD1 or TRBD2 (5 bases each). Between the trimmed V and J ends, which lost 0 bases and 5 bases, there was a span of 15 bases. Germline values: CDR1 SGHRS, CDR2 YFSETQ. The CDR3 has 17 amino acids. CDR3 sequence reads: CASSLAGTASRANVLTF. In nucleotides, the CDR3 is TGCGCCAGCAGCTTGGCCGGGACGGCCAGCAGGGCCAACGTCCTGACTTTC.